Below are 7 T cell receptor beta chains sequenced from a single sample in a study of blood T cell repertoires in COVID-19. Clones were sequenced by immunoSEQ multiplex PCR, and TCRdb holds only the in-frame ones, with some missing. The sample carries about 260,000 clones, roughly four fifths recorded once. Sequenced material: peripheral blood. These receptors were collected from a woman older than 75 with acute or convalescent COVID-19.

The chain joins TRBV2 to TRBJ2-3, with D perhaps matching TRBD2 (6 bases). The V end lost 1 base, the J end lost 0 bases, and 8 bases lay between the germline ends. This CDR3 region has 15 residues. Germline V CDR1 and CDR2: SNHLY, FYNNEI. The CDR3, as DNA: TGTGCCAGCAGTGAAGAGGAGGGTAGCACAGATACGCAGTATTTT. This translates into CASSEEEGSTDTQYF. The complete variable domain, with remaining parts taken from reference TRBV2 and TRBJ2-3, reads EPEVTQTPSHQVTQMGQEVILRCVPISNHLYFYWYRQILGQKVEFLVSFYNNEISEKSEIFDDQFSVERPDGSNFTLKIRSTKLEDSAMYFCASSEEEGSTDTQYFGPGTRLTVL.

The rearrangement links TRBV6-6 to TRBJ2-7, with a possible D match to TRBD1 (5 bases). Between the trimmed V and J ends, which lost 7 bases and 7 bases, there was a span of 23 bases. The CDR3 extends over 15 amino acids. The germline CDR1 and CDR2 sequences are MNHNY and SVGAGI (reference sequence). The CDR3 here is CASTPTGRDNGEQYF. As DNA, the CDR3 is TGTGCCAGCACCCCTACAGGCAGGGATAACGGAGAGCAGTACTTC.

V usage is TRBV7-2 and J usage is TRBJ2-7, with D possibly TRBD2 on 5 matching bases. The germline gives CDR1 SGHTA, CDR2 FQGNSA. The CDR3 contains 15 residues. Between the trimmed V and J ends, which lost 1 base and 0 bases, there was a span of 10 bases. CDR3 bases: TGTGCCAGCAGCTTAGATGAGCGGTTCTCCTACGAGCAGTACTTC. Amino acids: CASSLDERFSYEQYF.

The rearrangement joins TRBV7-8 to TRBJ2-6; the match to TRBD1 covers 7 bases. J gave up 2 bases and V 7 bases, and 8 bases lay outside the gene matches. The germline V gene encodes CDR1 SGHVS and CDR2 FQNEAQ. The CDR3 spans 16 residues. CDR3 sequence reads: CASNRQGETGANVLTF. The DNA for the CDR3 is TGTGCCAGCAACCGACAGGGTGAAACTGGGGCCAACGTCCTGACTTTC. The complete variable domain, with remaining parts taken from reference TRBV7-8 and TRBJ2-6, reads GAGVSQSPRYKVAKRGQDVALRCDPISGHVSLFWYQQALGQGPEFLTYFQNEAQLDKSGLPSDRFFAERPEGSVSTLKIQRTQQEDSAVYLCASNRQGETGANVLTFGAGSRLTVL.

The V gene is TRBV28, the J gene TRBJ1-1; D is undetermined. Germline V lookup: CDR1 MDHEN, CDR2 SYDVKM. This CDR3 has 15 residues. With 6 bases removed from V and 0 bases from J, the gap between germline ends came to 14 bases. CDR3 sequence (DNA): TGTGCCAGCAGGCCGACCACGGACTTGAACACTGAAGCTTTCTTT. Translated, it gives CASRPTTDLNTEAFF. The full variable domain, completed using reference TRBV28 and TRBJ1-1, is DVKVTQSSRYLVKRTGEKVFLECVQDMDHENMFWYRQDPGLGLRLIYFSYDVKMKEKGDIPEGYSVSREKKERFSLILESASTNQTSMYLCASRPTTDLNTEAFFGQGTRLTVV.

The V gene is TRBV11-2, the J gene TRBJ2-1; 11 bases line up with TRBD2. This CDR3 region has 17 residues. The V and J ends lost 1 base and 6 bases, in that order; junction bases with no gene match: 8. The germline CDR1 and CDR2 sequences are SGHAT and FQNNGV. CDR3 DNA: TGTGCCAGCAGCTTAGCCCCCCGTCTAGCGGGGGGCAATGAGCAGTTCTTC. Its protein product is CASSLAPRLAGGNEQFF.

This chain uses TRBV3-1 (or the pseudogene TRBV3-2) with TRBJ2-2, with D possibly being TRBD1 (6 bases). The CDR3 has 13 amino acids. CDR1 is LGHDT, CDR2 YNNKEL, per germline (reference sequence). Trimming stripped 6 bases from V and 8 bases from J, with 13 bases between. DNA for the CDR3: TGTGCCAGCAGACTCTTACAGGGAGGGGAGCTGTTTTTT. Translated, it gives CASRLLQGGELFF.